This T cell receptor (beta chain) was sequenced during a study of T cell repertoires in cytomegalovirus infection. Points from the study as a whole: Cumulative frequency (of public TCR beta family members) identified carriers of CMV plus the relevant HLA.

TCRdb reanalysed the reads using MiXCR and keeps one entry per CDR3 protein. The sample records over 250,000 distinct CDR3 sequences, less than 25% being singletons. This clonotype occurred many times. What it binds is unknown. V was trimmed by 8 bases and J by 2 bases, leaving 11 bases between them. The CDR3 spans 13 residues. Germline CDR1 is SGHVS and CDR2 is FNYEAQ. This TCR was recovered from a human donor in good health (CMV status not recorded). Some clones in this sample may be carry-over from other donors' samples. The sequencing here drew on cultured PBMCs, taken from culture after CMV antigen stimulation. The chain uses TRBV7-6 and TRBJ2-3; perhaps TRBD2 as D (6 bases). The CDR3 region has the DNA TGTGCCAGCCTAGGGACTCCCACAGATACGCAGTATTTT. Protein product: CASLGTPTDTQYF.